The rows below give T cell receptor beta chains drawn from one sample of a study of siplizumab effects on memory and regulatory T cells. Assay used: immunoSEQ multiplex PCR; TCRdb lists only in-frame clones, some missing. Of about 100,000 clones listed, nearly 95% are singletons. The sequenced material came from Tregs sorted from blood. The receptor set was obtained from a human donor in good health. Both conserved end residues are part of each CDR3. Fields, in order: V gene, CDR3 protein.

V gene: TRBV6-1; CDR3 protein: CASSEWGTGGSGELFF
V gene: TRBV10-3; CDR3 protein: CAIRSSANTDTQYF
V gene: TRBV18; CDR3 protein: CASSRGENYGYTF
V gene: TRBV6-1; CDR3 protein: CASSLESFSGTEAFF
V gene: TRBV30; CDR3 protein: CAWGQGWNTEAFF
V gene: TRBV10-3; CDR3 protein: CAIVRTSGRGTYNEQFF
V gene: TRBV5-1; CDR3 protein: CASSLASSGASTDTQYF
V gene: TRBV10-3; CDR3 protein: CAISPGDGAGANVLTF
V gene: TRBV6-1; CDR3 protein: CASRRLLTDTQYF
V gene: TRBV5-6; CDR3 protein: CASSLIGRSGNTIYF
V gene: TRBV5-4; CDR3 protein: CASSLVVGGTDTQYF
V gene: TRBV5-1; CDR3 protein: CASSPGQGTGNSPLHF
V gene: TRBV11-3; CDR3 protein: CASSPQGTEQYF
V gene: TRBV25-1; CDR3 protein: CAGPPGHTNTGELFF
V gene: TRBV19; CDR3 protein: CASSGDRGRVRSGNTIYF
V gene: TRBV9; CDR3 protein: CASSVSGTGGNTIYF
V gene: TRBV6-6; CDR3 protein: CASIGGLRGLNEQFF
V gene: TRBV30; CDR3 protein: CAWSRWVGNTGELFF
V gene: TRBV5-1; CDR3 protein: CASSLGLLGQETQYF
V gene: TRBV29-1; CDR3 protein: CSVEDRPNYGYTF
V gene: TRBV18; CDR3 protein: CASSPVGTGHRGYYGYTF
V gene: TRBV13; CDR3 protein: CASSPRERGFSYEQYF
V gene: TRBV6-6; CDR3 protein: CASTLRPEGAGELFF
V gene: TRBV6-6; CDR3 protein: CASSYDPLGSYEQYF